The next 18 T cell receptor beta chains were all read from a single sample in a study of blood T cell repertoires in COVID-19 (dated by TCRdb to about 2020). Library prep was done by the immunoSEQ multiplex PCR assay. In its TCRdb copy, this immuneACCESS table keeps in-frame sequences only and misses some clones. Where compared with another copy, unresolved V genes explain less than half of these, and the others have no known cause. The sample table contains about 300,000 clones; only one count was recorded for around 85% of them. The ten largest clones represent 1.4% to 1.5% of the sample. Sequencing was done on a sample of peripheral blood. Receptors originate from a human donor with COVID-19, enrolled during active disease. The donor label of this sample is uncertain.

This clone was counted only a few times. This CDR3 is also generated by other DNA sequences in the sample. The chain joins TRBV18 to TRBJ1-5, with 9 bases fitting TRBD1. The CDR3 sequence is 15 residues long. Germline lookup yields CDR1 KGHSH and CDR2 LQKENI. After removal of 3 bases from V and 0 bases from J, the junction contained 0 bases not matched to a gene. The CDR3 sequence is CASSPGQGSNQPQHF. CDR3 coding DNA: TGTGCCAGCTCACCGGGACAGGGTAGCAATCAGCCCCAGCATTTT.

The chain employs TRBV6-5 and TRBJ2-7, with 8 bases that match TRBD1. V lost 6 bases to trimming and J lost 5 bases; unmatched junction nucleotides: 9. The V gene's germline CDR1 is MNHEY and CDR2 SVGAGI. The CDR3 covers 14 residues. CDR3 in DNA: TGTGCCAGCAGCCGACAGGGGATGTTCCACGAGCAGTACTTC. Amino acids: CASSRQGMFHEQYF.

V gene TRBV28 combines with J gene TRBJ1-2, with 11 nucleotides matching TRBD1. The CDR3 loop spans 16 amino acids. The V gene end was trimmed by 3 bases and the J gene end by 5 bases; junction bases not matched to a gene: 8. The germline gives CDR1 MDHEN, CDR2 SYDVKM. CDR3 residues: CASSLGSGQGVYGYTF. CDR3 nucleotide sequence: TGTGCCAGCAGTTTGGGGTCGGGACAGGGGGTATATGGCTACACCTTC.

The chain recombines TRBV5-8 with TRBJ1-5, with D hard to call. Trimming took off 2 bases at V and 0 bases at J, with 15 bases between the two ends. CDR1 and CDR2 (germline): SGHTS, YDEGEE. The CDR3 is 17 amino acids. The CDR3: CASSFGLFSVSNQPQHF. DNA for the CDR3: TGTGCCAGCAGCTTCGGACTCTTCTCAGTTAGCAATCAGCCCCAGCATTTT.

The CDR3 loop reads CASSPGTAHNQPQHF. The CDR3 DNA reads as TGTGCCAGCTCACCTGGGACAGCCCACAATCAGCCCCAGCATTTT. The V gene is TRBV18, the J gene TRBJ1-5, with TRBD1 matching over 7 bases. Germline CDR1 KGHSH, CDR2 LQKENI. The CDR3 is 15 amino acids. The V and J ends lost 3 bases and 3 bases, in that order; junction bases with no gene match: 5.

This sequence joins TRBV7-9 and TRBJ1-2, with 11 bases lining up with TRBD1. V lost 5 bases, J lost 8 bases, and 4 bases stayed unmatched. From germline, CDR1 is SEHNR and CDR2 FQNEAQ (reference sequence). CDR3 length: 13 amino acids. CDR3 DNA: TGTGCCAGCAGCCTGGGACAGGGGGACGGCTACACCTTC. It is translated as CASSLGQGDGYTF.

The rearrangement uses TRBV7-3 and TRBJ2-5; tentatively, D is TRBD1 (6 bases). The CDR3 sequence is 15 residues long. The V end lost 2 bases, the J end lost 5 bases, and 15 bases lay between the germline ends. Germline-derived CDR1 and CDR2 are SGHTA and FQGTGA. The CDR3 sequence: CASSLSGAQGETQYF. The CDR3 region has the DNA TGTGCCAGCAGCTTATCCGGAGCCCAGGGGGAGACCCAGTACTTC.

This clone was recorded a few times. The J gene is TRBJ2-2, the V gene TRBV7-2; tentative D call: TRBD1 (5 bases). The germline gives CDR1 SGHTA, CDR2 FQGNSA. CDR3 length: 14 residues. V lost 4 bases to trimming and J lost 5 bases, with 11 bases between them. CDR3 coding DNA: TGTGCCAGCAGCTCTAGGGGCTTTACCGGGGAGCTGTTTTTT. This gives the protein CASSSRGFTGELFF.

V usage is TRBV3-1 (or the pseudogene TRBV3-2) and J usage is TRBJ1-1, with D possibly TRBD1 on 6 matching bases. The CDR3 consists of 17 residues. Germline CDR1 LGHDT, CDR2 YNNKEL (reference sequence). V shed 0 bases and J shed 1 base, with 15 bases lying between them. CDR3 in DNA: TGTGCCAGCAGCCAAGAAGTCGTCGGACAGCAGAACACTGAAGCTTTCTTT. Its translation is CASSQEVVGQQNTEAFF.

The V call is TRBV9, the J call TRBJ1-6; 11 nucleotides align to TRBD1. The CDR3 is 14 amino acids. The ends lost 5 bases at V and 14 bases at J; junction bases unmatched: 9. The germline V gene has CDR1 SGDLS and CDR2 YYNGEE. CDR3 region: CASSGDRGSRALHF. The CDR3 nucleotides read TGTGCCAGCAGTGGGGACAGGGGGTCGCGAGCCCTCCACTTT.

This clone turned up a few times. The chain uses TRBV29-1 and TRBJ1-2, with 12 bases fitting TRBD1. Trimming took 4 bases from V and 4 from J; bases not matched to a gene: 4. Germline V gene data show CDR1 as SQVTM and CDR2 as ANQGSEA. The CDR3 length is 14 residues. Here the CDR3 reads CSVGDRGQGYGYTF. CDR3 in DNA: TGCAGCGTTGGGGACAGGGGGCAGGGCTATGGCTACACCTTC.

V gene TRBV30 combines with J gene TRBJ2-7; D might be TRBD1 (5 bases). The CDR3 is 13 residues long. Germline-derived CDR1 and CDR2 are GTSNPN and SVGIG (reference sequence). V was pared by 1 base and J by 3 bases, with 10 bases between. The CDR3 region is CAWSADQGYEQYF. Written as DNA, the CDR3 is TGTGCCTGGAGTGCCGACCAGGGCTACGAGCAGTACTTC.

The CDR3 loop is CASSLATRDRDTQYF. CDR3 in DNA: TGTGCCAGCAGCTTAGCAACGAGGGACAGAGATACGCAGTATTTT. The chain employs TRBV7-9 and TRBJ2-3; 7 positions match TRBD1. Germline-derived CDR1 and CDR2 are SEHNR and FQNEAQ (reference sequence). This CDR3 is 15 amino acids long. V trimming: 0 bases; J trimming: 5 bases; junction bases outside the gene matches: 5.

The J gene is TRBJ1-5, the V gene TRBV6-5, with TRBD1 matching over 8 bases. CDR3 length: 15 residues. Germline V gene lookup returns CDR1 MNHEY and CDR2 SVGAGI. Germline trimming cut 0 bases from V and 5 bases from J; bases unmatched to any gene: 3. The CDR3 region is CASSYSGTGHQPQHF. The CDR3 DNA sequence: TGTGCCAGCAGTTACTCCGGGACAGGCCATCAGCCCCAGCATTTT.

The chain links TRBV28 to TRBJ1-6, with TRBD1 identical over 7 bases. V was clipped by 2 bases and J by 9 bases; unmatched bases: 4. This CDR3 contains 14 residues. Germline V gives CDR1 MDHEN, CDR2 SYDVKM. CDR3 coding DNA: TGTGCCAGCAGTTTAGAGGGACAGACTTCACCCCTCCACTTT. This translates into CASSLEGQTSPLHF. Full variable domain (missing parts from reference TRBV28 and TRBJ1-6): DVKVTQSSRYLVKRTGEKVFLECVQDMDHENMFWYRQDPGLGLRLIYFSYDVKMKEKGDIPEGYSVSREKKERFSLILESASTNQTSMYLCASSLEGQTSPLHFGNGTRLTVT.

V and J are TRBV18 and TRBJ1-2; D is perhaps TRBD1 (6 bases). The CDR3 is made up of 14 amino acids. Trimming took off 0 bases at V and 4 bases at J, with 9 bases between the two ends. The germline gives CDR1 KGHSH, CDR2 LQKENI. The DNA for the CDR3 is TGTGCCAGCTCACCACCAGTGACAGGCTATGGCTACACCTTC. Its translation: CASSPPVTGYGYTF.

The CDR3 DNA sequence: TGCGCCAGCAGCATGCGTCTAGCGGGCCGAGGATTGAATGAGCAGTTCTTC. Translated, it gives CASSMRLAGRGLNEQFF. V and J are TRBV5-1 and TRBJ2-1; 8 bases map to TRBD2. CDR3 length: 17 residues. Per the germline V gene, CDR1 is SGHRS and CDR2 is YFSETQ. V shed 4 bases, J shed 7 bases, and the junction held 16 bases outside the gene matches.

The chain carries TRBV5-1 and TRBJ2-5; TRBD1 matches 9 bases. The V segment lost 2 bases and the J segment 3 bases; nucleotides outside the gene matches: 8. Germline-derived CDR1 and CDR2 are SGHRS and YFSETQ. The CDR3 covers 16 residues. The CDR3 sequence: CASSLTPTGGEETQYF. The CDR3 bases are TGCGCCAGCAGCTTAACCCCGACAGGGGGGGAAGAGACCCAGTACTTC.